A selection of T cell receptor beta chains follows, all from one sample in a study of glioma-infiltrating T cells after dendritic cell vaccination. Sequencing was performed with immunoSEQ multiplex PCR; in TCRdb, only in-frame clones are kept and a portion is missing. In the table there are approximately 99,000 clones, 80% of which are singletons. Specimen: blood, collected after dendritic cell vaccination. The source of these receptors is a human donor with glioblastoma. Each CDR3 is given with its conserved first and last residue. A D gene is named only where the DNA matches it firmly. The size entry is marked missing in some rows and otherwise reads once, few, many or a size class.

V: TRBV2; D: TRBD1; J: TRBJ1-3; size: .; CDR3: CASTRTGSGNTIYF; DNA: TGTGCCAGCACCCGGACAGGGAGTGGAAACACCATATATTTT
V: TRBV29-1; D: .; J: TRBJ1-2; size: few; CDR3: CSAIHGSGGYGYTF; DNA: TGCAGCGCCATACACGGCTCAGGAGGCTATGGCTACACCTTC
V: TRBV7-6; D: .; J: TRBJ2-5; size: .; CDR3: CASSLLQGSQETQYF; DNA: TGTGCCAGCAGCTTACTGCAGGGGAGCCAAGAGACCCAGTACTTC
V: TRBV5-6; D: TRBD2; J: TRBJ2-5; size: .; CDR3: CASRSRLAGEATQYF; DNA: TGTGCCAGCAGATCTCGACTAGCGGGGGAGGCGACCCAGTACTTC
V: TRBV9; D: .; J: TRBJ2-7; size: .; CDR3: CASSPIPGTGDSYEQYF; DNA: TGTGCCAGCTCCCCGATCCCCGGAACAGGCGATTCCTACGAGCAGTACTTC
V: TRBV19; D: .; J: TRBJ2-5; size: .; CDR3: CASSIGRGKETQYF; DNA: TGTGCCAGTAGTATAGGCAGAGGGAAAGAGACCCAGTACTTC
V: TRBV7-8; D: .; J: TRBJ1-5; size: .; CDR3: CASSLGLRGTRNQPQHF; DNA: TGTGCCAGCAGCTTAGGATTGAGGGGGACGCGGAATCAGCCCCAGCATTTT
V: TRBV5-1; D: .; J: TRBJ1-1; size: .; CDR3: CASSREGNTEAFF; DNA: TGCGCCAGCAGCCGGGAGGGGAACACTGAAGCTTTCTTT
V: TRBV4-1; D: TRBD1; J: TRBJ2-7; size: once; CDR3: CASSTGTGLDEQYF; DNA: TGCGCCAGCAGTACCGGGACAGGGCTCGACGAGCAGTACTTC
V: TRBV9; D: .; J: TRBJ1-4; size: .; CDR3: CASSEAGPNEKLFF; DNA: TGTGCCAGCAGCGAGGCGGGCCCTAATGAAAAACTGTTTTTT
V: TRBV28; D: TRBD1; J: TRBJ2-7; size: .; CDR3: CASSPGTESHYEQYF; DNA: TGTGCCAGCAGTCCGGGGACAGAAAGCCACTACGAGCAGTACTTC
V: TRBV2; D: TRBD1; J: TRBJ1-5; size: .; CDR3: CASSGTGDQPQHF; DNA: TGTGCCAGCAGTGGGACAGGGGATCAGCCCCAGCATTTT
V: TRBV7-8; D: .; J: TRBJ1-3; size: once; CDR3: CASSLFRGSGNTIYF; DNA: TGTGCCAGCAGCTTATTTCGGGGCTCTGGAAACACCATATATTTT
V: TRBV4-1; D: TRBD2; J: TRBJ2-7; size: .; CDR3: CASSQGVSGRVGHEQYF; DNA: TGCGCCAGCAGCCAAGGGGTTAGCGGGAGGGTTGGCCACGAGCAGTACTTC
V: TRBV10-3; D: TRBD2; J: TRBJ2-1; size: .; CDR3: CAIGAGEPIEQFF; DNA: TGTGCCATCGGAGCGGGGGAGCCTATTGAGCAGTTCTTC
V: TRBV7-9; D: .; J: TRBJ1-4; size: .; CDR3: CASSLGGVRRNEKLFF; DNA: TGTGCCAGCAGCTTAGGGGGGGTCAGGCGAAATGAAAAACTGTTTTTT
V: TRBV6-5; D: .; J: TRBJ2-1; size: .; CDR3: CASSYSMRSAYNEQFF; DNA: TGTGCCAGCAGTTACTCGATGAGGTCCGCCTACAATGAGCAGTTCTTC
V: TRBV28; D: .; J: TRBJ2-1; size: .; CDR3: CASSHRGGIYNEQFF; DNA: TGTGCCAGCAGTCATCGTGGGGGGATTTACAATGAGCAGTTCTTC
V: TRBV10-2; D: .; J: TRBJ1-5; size: .; CDR3: CASSESYYQPQHF; DNA: TGCGCCAGCAGTGAGTCGTATTATCAGCCCCAGCATTTT
V: TRBV5-1; D: .; J: TRBJ2-7; size: .; CDR3: CASSPIAGQGYEQYF; DNA: TGCGCCAGCAGCCCCATAGCGGGCCAGGGGTACGAGCAGTACTTC